The TCR beta chain described here comes from a study of blood T cell repertoires in COVID-19. Looking at the study overall: PBMCs, B-cell-depleted T cells, or T cells were the source of the cDNA or gDNA that made up the material.

The CDR3 has 15 residues. V was pared by 5 bases and J by 4 bases, with 17 bases between. The germline gives CDR1 SGHDN, CDR2 FVKESK. This clone is a singleton in its sample. Study processing details: Estimation of nucleated cell counts relied on the amplification of reference gene primers. Using immunoSEQ multiplex PCR, the repertoire was profiled, and TCRdb retains in-frame clones only, with some absent. V, J and clone size reflect that table, while D and trimming were determined from the DNA. The data hold tens of thousands of clones, with about nine tenths observed a single time. Input material: peripheral blood. The chain carries TRBV14 and TRBJ1-1, with D maybe TRBD1 (6 bases). This receptor was taken from a woman aged 45-60 years with active or convalescent COVID-19. The CDR3 coding sequence is TGTGCCAGCAGCGAATGGGGGCCTCGGGGCACTGAAGCTTTCTTT. It translates to CASSEWGPRGTEAFF.